The rows below give T cell receptor beta chains drawn from one sample of a study of blood T cell repertoires in COVID-19. Some clones are missing from TCRdb's copy, which holds only in-frame ones; the method was immunoSEQ multiplex PCR. The table records some 70,000 clones, 81% of them present only once. The material sequenced was peripheral blood. Every receptor here comes from a woman aged 70 to 79 with acute or convalescent COVID-19. CDR3s include the opening cysteine and the closing phenylalanine or tryptophan. Fields, in order: CDR3 length, V gene, clone size, D gene, J gene, CDR3 protein, CDR3 DNA. D genes are given only for firm matches. Not all rows give a size; the values are once, few, many and, for expanded clones, a class.

CDR3 length: 14
V gene: TRBV28
clone size: NA
D gene: NA
J gene: TRBJ1-5
CDR3 protein: CASSLSRGNQPQHF
CDR3 DNA: TGTGCCAGCAGTTTATCGCGGGGAAATCAGCCCCAGCATTTT

CDR3 length: 16
V gene: TRBV6-6
clone size: NA
D gene: NA
J gene: TRBJ1-4
CDR3 protein: CASSAARGGTNEKLFF
CDR3 DNA: TGTGCCAGCAGCGCAGCTCGCGGGGGCACTAATGAAAAACTGTTTTTT

CDR3 length: 16
V gene: TRBV6-5
clone size: NA
D gene: TRBD2
J gene: TRBJ2-7
CDR3 protein: CASSYSLASGYYEQYF
CDR3 DNA: TGTGCCAGCAGTTACTCTTTGGCTAGCGGGTACTACGAGCAGTACTTC

CDR3 length: 16
V gene: TRBV7-2
clone size: NA
D gene: TRBD2
J gene: TRBJ2-1
CDR3 protein: CASSLGGLARINEQFF
CDR3 DNA: TGTGCCAGCAGCTTGGGGGGACTAGCTAGGATCAATGAGCAGTTCTTC

CDR3 length: 15
V gene: TRBV7-3
clone size: NA
D gene: TRBD1
J gene: TRBJ1-4
CDR3 protein: CASSLTGNRGEKLFF
CDR3 DNA: TGTGCCAGCAGCTTGACCGGGAACAGGGGTGAAAAACTGTTTTTT

CDR3 length: 15
V gene: TRBV5-1
clone size: NA
D gene: NA
J gene: TRBJ1-2
CDR3 protein: CASSLAGGAEEGYTF
CDR3 DNA: TGCGCCAGCAGCTTGGCCGGGGGGGCCGAGGAAGGCTACACCTTC

CDR3 length: 14
V gene: TRBV6-1
clone size: NA
D gene: TRBD2
J gene: TRBJ2-7
CDR3 protein: CASSEGGTKREQYF
CDR3 DNA: TGTGCCAGCAGTGAGGGGGGGACGAAACGCGAGCAGTACTTC

CDR3 length: 15
V gene: TRBV5-6
clone size: NA
D gene: TRBD2
J gene: TRBJ2-3
CDR3 protein: CASSFGLASTETQYF
CDR3 DNA: TGTGCCAGCAGCTTCGGACTAGCGAGTACAGAAACGCAGTATTTT

CDR3 length: 15
V gene: TRBV19
clone size: few
D gene: TRBD1
J gene: TRBJ2-7
CDR3 protein: CATNSGTGSSYEQYF
CDR3 DNA: TGTGCCACTAATTCCGGGACAGGGAGCTCCTACGAGCAGTACTTC

CDR3 length: 13
V gene: TRBV28
clone size: NA
D gene: TRBD1
J gene: TRBJ1-2
CDR3 protein: CASSSGGAYGYTF
CDR3 DNA: TGTGCCAGCAGCTCAGGGGGCGCCTATGGCTACACCTTC

CDR3 length: 13
V gene: TRBV11-2
clone size: NA
D gene: NA
J gene: TRBJ1-2
CDR3 protein: CASSLAGAYGYTF
CDR3 DNA: TGTGCCAGCAGCTTGGCAGGGGCCTATGGCTACACCTTC

CDR3 length: 13
V gene: TRBV5-1
clone size: NA
D gene: NA
J gene: TRBJ1-1
CDR3 protein: CATKLGLNTEAFF
CDR3 DNA: TGCGCCACCAAGCTAGGACTAAACACTGAAGCTTTCTTT

CDR3 length: 16
V gene: TRBV5-4
clone size: NA
D gene: TRBD2
J gene: TRBJ2-1
CDR3 protein: CASSAGPWEGRNEQFF
CDR3 DNA: TGTGCCAGCAGCGCGGGGCCTTGGGAGGGCCGCAATGAGCAGTTCTTC

CDR3 length: 13
V gene: TRBV5-1
clone size: NA
D gene: TRBD1
J gene: TRBJ1-1
CDR3 protein: CASSLGDRVEAFF
CDR3 DNA: TGCGCCAGCAGCTTGGGCGACAGGGTTGAGGCTTTCTTT